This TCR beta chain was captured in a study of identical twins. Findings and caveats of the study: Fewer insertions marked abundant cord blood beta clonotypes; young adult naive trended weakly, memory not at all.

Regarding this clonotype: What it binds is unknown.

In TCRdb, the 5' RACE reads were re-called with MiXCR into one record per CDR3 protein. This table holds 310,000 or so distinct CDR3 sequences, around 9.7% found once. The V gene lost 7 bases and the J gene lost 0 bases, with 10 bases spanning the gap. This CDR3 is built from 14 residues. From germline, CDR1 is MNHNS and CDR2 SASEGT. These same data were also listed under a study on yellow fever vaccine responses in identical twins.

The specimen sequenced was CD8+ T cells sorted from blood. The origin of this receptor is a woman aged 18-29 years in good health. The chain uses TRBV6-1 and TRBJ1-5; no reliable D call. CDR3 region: CASNGEYSNQPQHF. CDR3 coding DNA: TGTGCCAGCAACGGGGAATATAGCAATCAGCCCCAGCATTTT.